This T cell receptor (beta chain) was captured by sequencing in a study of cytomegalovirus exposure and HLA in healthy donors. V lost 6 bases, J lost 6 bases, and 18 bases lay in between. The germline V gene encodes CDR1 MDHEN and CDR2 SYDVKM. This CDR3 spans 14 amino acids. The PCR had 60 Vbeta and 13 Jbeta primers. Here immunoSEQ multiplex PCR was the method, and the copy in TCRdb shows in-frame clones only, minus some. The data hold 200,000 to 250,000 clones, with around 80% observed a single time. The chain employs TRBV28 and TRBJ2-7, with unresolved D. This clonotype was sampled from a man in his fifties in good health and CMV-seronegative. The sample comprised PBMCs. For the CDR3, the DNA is TGTGCCAGCAGATCCACTTTTTCCGGCGGCGAGCAGTACTTC. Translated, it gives CASRSTFSGGEQYF. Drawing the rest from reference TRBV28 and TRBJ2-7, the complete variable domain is DVKVTQSSRYLVKRTGEKVFLECVQDMDHENMFWYRQDPGLGLRLIYFSYDVKMKEKGDIPEGYSVSREKKERFSLILESASTNQTSMYLCASRSTFSGGEQYFGPGTRLTVT.